This is a list of T cell receptor beta chains from one sample in a study of shared clonotypes between healthy human individuals. TCRdb's table, derived via immunoSEQ multiplex PCR, lists solely in-frame clones and lacks some. The sample comprises about 660,000 clones, approximately 74% of which are singletons, and over 1.5% rests with the top ten. The sequenced material came from memory CD4+ T cells sorted from blood. All receptors come from a woman aged 25 to 45 in good health. Both conserved end residues are part of each CDR3. A D gene is named only where the DNA matches it firmly. Expanded clones are given a class, and other clones once, few, many or no size at all.

d_gene	abundance	j_gene	v_gene	CDR3aa	CDR3nt
NA	NA	TRBJ1-2	TRBV28	CASSLAYGYTF	TGTGCCAGCAGTCTCGCCTATGGCTACACCTTC
NA	NA	TRBJ2-3	TRBV30	CAWSTPPRSDTQYF	TGTGCCTGGAGTACGCCCCCCCGGTCGGATACGCAGTATTTT
NA	NA	TRBJ2-2	TRBV30	CAWSAVGRLGELFF	TGTGCCTGGAGTGCGGTGGGGCGCCTCGGGGAGCTGTTTTTT
NA	NA	TRBJ2-7	TRBV6-1	CASSTLGTHVYEQYF	TGTGCCAGCAGTACTCTCGGGACACATGTCTACGAGCAGTACTTC
NA	NA	TRBJ1-5	TRBV18	CASSASDSNQPQHF	TGTGCCAGCTCAGCGTCAGATAGCAATCAGCCCCAGCATTTT
TRBD2	NA	TRBJ2-1	TRBV5-8	CASSTIKLGTSDFDEQFF	TGTGCCAGCAGCACAATTAAATTGGGGACTAGCGATTTCGATGAGCAGTTCTTC
NA	NA	TRBJ1-4	TRBV5-6	CASSSRGPNEKLFF	TGTGCCAGCAGCTCAAGAGGCCCTAATGAAAAACTGTTTTTT
NA	many	TRBJ1-1	TRBV18	CASAGAQNTEAFF	TGTGCCAGCGCAGGCGCCCAGAACACTGAAGCTTTCTTT
NA	NA	TRBJ1-2	TRBV13	CASSLARGDGYTF	TGTGCCAGCAGCTTAGCCAGGGGTGATGGCTACACCTTC
NA	NA	TRBJ1-4	TRBV10-2	CATKQGPATNEKLFF	TGCGCCACCAAACAGGGACCTGCAACTAATGAAAAACTGTTTTTT
NA	few	TRBJ2-1	TRBV11-2	CASSLVSYNEQFF	TGTGCCAGCAGCTTGGTCTCCTACAATGAGCAGTTCTTC
NA	NA	TRBJ1-5	TRBV4-1	CASSHPGRSGNQPQHF	TGCGCCAGCAGCCACCCCGGGAGGAGCGGCAATCAGCCCCAGCATTTT
NA	NA	TRBJ1-2	TRBV27	CASSAGHPNSYGYTF	TGTGCCAGCAGCGCCGGACACCCGAATAGCTATGGCTACACCTTC
TRBD1	few	TRBJ1-1	TRBV5-1	CASSTGTGGTEAFF	TGCGCCAGCAGCACCGGGACAGGGGGGACTGAAGCTTTCTTT
NA	NA	TRBJ1-1	TRBV6-5	CASSYLGFTGFTEAFF	TGTGCCAGCAGTTACTTGGGTTTTACAGGTTTCACTGAAGCTTTCTTT
TRBD2	few	TRBJ2-3	TRBV14	CASSSGRAGGFFNTDTQYF	TGTGCCAGCAGTTCTGGTCGAGCGGGAGGATTTTTTAACACAGATACGCAGTATTTT
NA	few	TRBJ2-7	TRBV28	CASSWKIYEQYF	TGTGCCAGCAGTTGGAAAATCTACGAGCAGTACTTC
TRBD2	NA	TRBJ2-7	TRBV28	CASSRMTSGFPEQYF	TGTGCCAGCAGCCGAATGACTAGCGGGTTCCCCGAGCAGTACTTC
TRBD1	few	TRBJ1-1	TRBV28	CASSLMPQGARTEAFF	TGTGCCAGCAGTTTAATGCCACAGGGGGCGCGAACTGAAGCTTTCTTT
TRBD1	NA	TRBJ1-5	TRBV4-2	CASSQDYGTDQPQHF	TGTGCCAGCAGCCAAGATTATGGGACAGATCAGCCCCAGCATTTT
TRBD1	NA	TRBJ1-5	TRBV5-6	CASSLAGTGKINQPQHF	TGTGCCAGCAGCTTGGCCGGGACAGGGAAAATAAATCAGCCCCAGCATTTT
NA	NA	TRBJ2-7	TRBV7-2	CASSLFGRAQRPYEQYF	TGTGCCAGCAGCTTATTCGGTAGGGCGCAAAGACCTTACGAGCAGTACTTC
TRBD2	NA	TRBJ2-2	TRBV5-4	CASSLGGLAGNTGELFF	TGTGCCAGCAGCTTGGGGGGACTAGCGGGAAACACCGGGGAGCTGTTTTTT
TRBD1	once	TRBJ2-3	TRBV5-6	CASATGTGTDTQYF	TGTGCCAGCGCGACAGGGACAGGGACAGATACGCAGTATTTT
NA	NA	TRBJ2-7	TRBV6-5	CASSSPLEMYEQYF	TGTGCCAGCAGCTCTCCCCTTGAGATGTACGAGCAGTACTTC
TRBD1	NA	TRBJ2-2	TRBV7-9	CASSPDRVSAGELFF	TGTGCCAGCAGCCCGGACAGGGTTAGCGCCGGGGAGCTGTTTTTT
TRBD2	NA	TRBJ2-2	TRBV9	CASSAGGTTTGELFF	TGTGCCAGCAGCGCGGGGGGGACTACCACCGGGGAGCTGTTTTTT
NA	NA	TRBJ2-1	TRBV7-9	CASSSVRSPNEQFF	TGTGCCAGCAGCTCGGTGCGTAGCCCGAATGAGCAGTTCTTC
NA	many	TRBJ2-5	TRBV5-1	CASSLGQEGTQYF	TGCGCCAGCAGCTTGGGACAGGAGGGGACCCAGTACTTC
TRBD2	few	TRBJ2-1	TRBV5-1	CASSVNSGSYNEQFF	TGCGCCAGCAGCGTTAACAGCGGGAGCTACAATGAGCAGTTCTTC
NA	NA	TRBJ1-1	TRBV10-3	CAISERDTGEAFF	TGTGCCATCAGTGAAAGGGACACGGGTGAAGCTTTCTTT
TRBD1	NA	TRBJ2-5	TRBV2	CASTPLVGGEETQYF	TGTGCCAGCACTCCTCTTGTAGGGGGCGAGGAGACCCAGTACTTC
NA	once	TRBJ1-4	TRBV4-1	CASSQGLWTNEKLFF	TGCGCCAGCAGCCAAGGTTTGTGGACTAATGAAAAACTGTTTTTT
TRBD2	NA	TRBJ2-3	TRBV11-3	CASSPPATSGSTDTQYF	TGTGCCAGCAGCCCCCCAGCGACTAGCGGTAGCACAGATACGCAGTATTTT
NA	NA	TRBJ2-4	TRBV4-2	CASSQDMGPTFLLAKNIQYF	TGTGCCAGCAGTCAAGACATGGGGCCGACCTTTCTCCTAGCCAAAAACATTCAGTACTTC
NA	few	TRBJ1-1	TRBV28	CASSFEQARNTEAFF	TGTGCCAGCAGTTTCGAACAGGCGAGGAACACTGAAGCTTTCTTT
NA	NA	TRBJ2-7	TRBV5-1	CASSTKQGGPYEQYF	TGCGCCAGCAGCACCAAACAGGGAGGCCCCTACGAGCAGTACTTC
TRBD1	few	TRBJ2-7	TRBV7-2	CASSQGAGGSYEQYF	TGTGCCAGCAGCCAGGGGGCGGGCGGCTCCTACGAGCAGTACTTC
TRBD1	NA	TRBJ1-2	TRBV2	CASSAGTDLGYTF	TGTGCCAGCAGTGCCGGGACAGATCTTGGCTACACCTTC
NA	NA	TRBJ1-2	TRBV6-1	CASSNRDTYGYTF	TGTGCCAGCAGTAACCGGGACACCTATGGCTACACCTTC
NA	NA	TRBJ2-7	TRBV5-1	CASSLGGTGTYEQYF	TGCGCCAGCAGCTTGGGAGGGACGGGTACCTACGAGCAGTACTTC
NA	NA	TRBJ1-2	TRBV7-9	CASSSTGRTNYGYTF	TGTGCCAGCAGCTCGACCGGGCGAACTAACTATGGCTACACCTTC
TRBD1	once	TRBJ2-7	TRBV7-8	CASSLQGAGDREQYF	TGTGCCAGCAGCTTACAGGGGGCTGGGGATCGCGAGCAGTACTTC
NA	NA	TRBJ2-3	TRBV5-4	CASSGRRGGFTDTQYF	TGTGCCAGCAGCGGTCGCCGCGGCGGATTCACAGATACGCAGTATTTT